This T cell receptor (beta chain) was sequenced in a study of CD8+ T cells in alopecia areata. Concerning this clone: The antigen is not known.

The study team obtained lesional scalp punch biopsies and peripheral blood from alopecia areata patients. Following RNA extraction, reverse transcription yielded cDNA that acted as the sequencing template. Some clones are missing from TCRdb's copy, which holds only in-frame ones; the method was immunoSEQ multiplex PCR. The data hold 150,000 or so clones, with more than 45% observed a single time. Overall study results and limits: Higher clonality and more expanded CD8+ clones appeared in lesional than normal scalp. Sequencing of scalp samples also captures resident alphabeta T cells of normal skin.

This clonotype was sampled from a human donor with alopecia areata. Material for sequencing was CD4+ T cells sorted from blood.

The chain's CDR3 is CASSFFTGELFF. In nucleotides, the CDR3 is TGTGCCAGCAGTTTTTTCACCGGGGAGCTGTTTTTT. The chain employs TRBV27 and TRBJ2-2, with no clear D. This CDR3 has 12 residues. The germline CDR1 and CDR2 sequences are MNHEY and SMNVEV (reference sequence). V lost 3 bases to trimming and J lost 4 bases, with 3 bases between them.